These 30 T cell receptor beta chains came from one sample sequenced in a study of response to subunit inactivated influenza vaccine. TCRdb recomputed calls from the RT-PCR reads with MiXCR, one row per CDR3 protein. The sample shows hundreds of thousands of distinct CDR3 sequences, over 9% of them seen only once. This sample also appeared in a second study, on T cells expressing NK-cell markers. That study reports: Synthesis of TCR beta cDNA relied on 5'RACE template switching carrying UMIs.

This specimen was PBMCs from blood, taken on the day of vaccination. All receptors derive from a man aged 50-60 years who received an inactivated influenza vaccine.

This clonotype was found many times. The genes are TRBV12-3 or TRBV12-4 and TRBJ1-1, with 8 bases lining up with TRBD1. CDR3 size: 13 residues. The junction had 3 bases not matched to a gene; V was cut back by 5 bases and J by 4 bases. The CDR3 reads CASSQQGGTEAFF. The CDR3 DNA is TGTGCCAGCAGTCAACAGGGGGGCACTGAAGCTTTCTTT.

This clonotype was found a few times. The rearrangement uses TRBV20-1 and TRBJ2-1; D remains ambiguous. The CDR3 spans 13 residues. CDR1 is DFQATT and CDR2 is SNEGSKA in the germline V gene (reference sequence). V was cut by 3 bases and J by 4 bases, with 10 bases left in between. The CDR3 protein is CSASMASYNEQFF. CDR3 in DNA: TGCAGTGCTAGCATGGCATCATACAATGAGCAGTTCTTC.

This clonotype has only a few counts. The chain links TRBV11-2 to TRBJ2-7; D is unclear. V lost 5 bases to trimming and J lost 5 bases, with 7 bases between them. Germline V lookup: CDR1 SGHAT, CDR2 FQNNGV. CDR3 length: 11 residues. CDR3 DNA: TGTGCCAGCAGCGATAGGCACGAGCAGTACTTC. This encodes CASSDRHEQYF.

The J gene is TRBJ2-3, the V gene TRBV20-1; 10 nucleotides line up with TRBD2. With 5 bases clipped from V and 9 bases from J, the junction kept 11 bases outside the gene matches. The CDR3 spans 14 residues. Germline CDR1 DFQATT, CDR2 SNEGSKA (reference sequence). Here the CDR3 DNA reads TGCAGTGCTGCAAGGGGTAGCGGGGGGTGGACGCAGTATTTT. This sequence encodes CSAARGSGGWTQYF.

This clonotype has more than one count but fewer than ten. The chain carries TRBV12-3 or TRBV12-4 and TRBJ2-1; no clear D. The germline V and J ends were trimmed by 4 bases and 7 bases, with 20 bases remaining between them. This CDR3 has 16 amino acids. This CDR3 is CASSWAGLGLGNEQFF. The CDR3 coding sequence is TGTGCCAGCAGTTGGGCTGGCCTCGGCCTGGGGAATGAGCAGTTCTTC.

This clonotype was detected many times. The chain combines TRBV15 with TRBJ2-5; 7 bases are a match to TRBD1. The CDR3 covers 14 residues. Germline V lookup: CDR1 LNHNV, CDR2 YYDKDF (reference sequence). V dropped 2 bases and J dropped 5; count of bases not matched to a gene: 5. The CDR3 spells CATSRYRGVETQYF. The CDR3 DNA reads TGTGCCACCAGCAGATACAGGGGTGTGGAGACCCAGTACTTC.

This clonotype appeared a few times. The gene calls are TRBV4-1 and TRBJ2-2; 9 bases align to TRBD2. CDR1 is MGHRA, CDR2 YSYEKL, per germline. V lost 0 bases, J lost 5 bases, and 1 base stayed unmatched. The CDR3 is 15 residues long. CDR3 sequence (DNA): TGCGCCAGCAGCCAAGAAAGCGGGGGGACCGGGGAGCTGTTTTTT. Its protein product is CASSQESGGTGELFF.

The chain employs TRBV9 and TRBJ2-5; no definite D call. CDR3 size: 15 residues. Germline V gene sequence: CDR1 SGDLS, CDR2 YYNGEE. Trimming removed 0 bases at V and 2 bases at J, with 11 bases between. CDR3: CASSVGGIDQETQYF. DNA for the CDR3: TGTGCCAGCAGCGTAGGAGGAATCGATCAAGAGACCCAGTACTTC. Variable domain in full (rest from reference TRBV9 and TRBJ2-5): DSGVTQTPKHLITATGQRVTLRCSPRSGDLSVYWYQQSLDQGLQFLIQYYNGEERAKGNILERFSAQQFPDLHSELNLSSLELGDSALYFCASSVGGIDQETQYFGPGTRLLVL.

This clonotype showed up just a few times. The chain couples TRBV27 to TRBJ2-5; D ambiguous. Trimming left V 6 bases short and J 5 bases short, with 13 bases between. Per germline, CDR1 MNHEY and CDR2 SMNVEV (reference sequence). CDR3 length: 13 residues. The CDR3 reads CASRVVVRETQYF. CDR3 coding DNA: TGTGCCAGCAGAGTAGTGGTCCGGGAGACCCAGTACTTC.

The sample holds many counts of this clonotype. In nucleotides, the CDR3 is TGTGCCAGCAGTTACGTGTCGGGGGGCTACGAGCAGTACTTC. It yields the protein CASSYVSGGYEQYF. V gene TRBV6-2 or TRBV6-3 combines with J gene TRBJ2-7; TRBD2 matches 7 bases. Looked up from germline, CDR1 is MNHEY and CDR2 is SVGEGT. The length of the CDR3 is 14 residues. V was pared by 2 bases and J by 3 bases, with 4 bases of the junction left unmatched.

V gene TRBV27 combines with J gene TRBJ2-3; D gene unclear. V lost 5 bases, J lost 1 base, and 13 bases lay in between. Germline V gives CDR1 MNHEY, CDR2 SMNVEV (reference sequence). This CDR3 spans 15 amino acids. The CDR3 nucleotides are TGTGCCAGCAGTCCCCCGCAGTTGGGCACAGATACGCAGTATTTT. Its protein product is CASSPPQLGTDTQYF.

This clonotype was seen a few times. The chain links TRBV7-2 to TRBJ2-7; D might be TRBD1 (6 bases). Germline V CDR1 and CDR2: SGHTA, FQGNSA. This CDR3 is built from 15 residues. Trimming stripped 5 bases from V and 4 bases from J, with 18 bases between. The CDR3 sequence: CASSLRQAMGYEQYF. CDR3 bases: TGTGCCAGCAGCCTCCGACAGGCTATGGGTTACGAGCAGTACTTC. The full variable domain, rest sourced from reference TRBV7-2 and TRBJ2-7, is GAGVSQSPSNKVTEKGKDVELRCDPISGHTALYWYRQSLGQGLEFLIYFQGNSAPDKSGLPSDRFSAERTGGSVSTLTIQRTQQEDSAVYLCASSLRQAMGYEQYFGPGTRLTVT.

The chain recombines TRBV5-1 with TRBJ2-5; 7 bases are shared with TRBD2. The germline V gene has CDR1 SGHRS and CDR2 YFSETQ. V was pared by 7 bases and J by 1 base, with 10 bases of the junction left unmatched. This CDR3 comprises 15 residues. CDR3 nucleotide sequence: TGCGCCAGCCGACGCGGGGGACCTTCCCAAGAGACCCAGTACTTC. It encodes CASRRGGPSQETQYF. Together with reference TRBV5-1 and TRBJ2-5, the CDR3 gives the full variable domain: KAGVTQTPRYLIKTRGQQVTLSCSPISGHRSVSWYQQTPGQGLQFLFEYFSETQRNKGNFPGRFSGRQFSNSRSEMNVSTLELGDSALYLCASRRGGPSQETQYFGPGTRLLVL.

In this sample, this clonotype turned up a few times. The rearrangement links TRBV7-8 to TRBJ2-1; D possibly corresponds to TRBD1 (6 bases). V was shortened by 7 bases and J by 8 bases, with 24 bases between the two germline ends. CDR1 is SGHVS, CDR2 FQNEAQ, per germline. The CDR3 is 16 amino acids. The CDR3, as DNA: TGTGCCAGCACCTCTTACCTACAGGGAAGGGTGGATGAGCAGTTCTTC. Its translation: CASTSYLQGRVDEQFF.

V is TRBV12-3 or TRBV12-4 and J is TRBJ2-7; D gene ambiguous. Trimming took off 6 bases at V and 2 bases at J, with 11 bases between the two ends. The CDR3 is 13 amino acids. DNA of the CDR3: TGTGCCAGCAGCGACGGTTACCCCTACGAGCAGTACTTC. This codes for CASSDGYPYEQYF.

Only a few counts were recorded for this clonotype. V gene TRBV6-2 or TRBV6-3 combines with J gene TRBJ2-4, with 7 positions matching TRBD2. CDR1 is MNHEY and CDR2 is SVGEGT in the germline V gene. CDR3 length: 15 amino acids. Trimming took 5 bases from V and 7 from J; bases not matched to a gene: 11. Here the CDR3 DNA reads TGTGCCAGCAGTCCACTGGGAGGGGCTGTTAACATTCAGTACTTC. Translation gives CASSPLGGAVNIQYF.

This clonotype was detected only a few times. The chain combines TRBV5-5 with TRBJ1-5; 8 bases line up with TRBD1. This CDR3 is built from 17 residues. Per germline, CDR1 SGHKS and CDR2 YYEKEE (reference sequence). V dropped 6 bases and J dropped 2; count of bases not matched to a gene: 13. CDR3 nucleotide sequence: TGTGCCAGCATCATGACAGGGGTAGGCCATGGCAATCAGCCCCAGCATTTT. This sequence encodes CASIMTGVGHGNQPQHF.

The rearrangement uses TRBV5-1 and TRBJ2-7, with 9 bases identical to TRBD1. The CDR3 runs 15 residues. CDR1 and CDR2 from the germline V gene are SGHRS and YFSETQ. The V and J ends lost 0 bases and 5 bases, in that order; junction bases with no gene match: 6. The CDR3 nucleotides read TGCGCCAGCAGCTTGGGGGACAGGGCGAGAGACGAGCAGTACTTC. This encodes CASSLGDRARDEQYF.

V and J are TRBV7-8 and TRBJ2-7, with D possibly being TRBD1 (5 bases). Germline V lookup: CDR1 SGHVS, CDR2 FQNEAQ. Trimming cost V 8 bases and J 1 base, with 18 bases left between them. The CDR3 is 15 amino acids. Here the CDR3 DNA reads TGTGCCAGCGCCGACAGTAGGCTAGGTTCCTACGAGCAGTACTTC. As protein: CASADSRLGSYEQYF.

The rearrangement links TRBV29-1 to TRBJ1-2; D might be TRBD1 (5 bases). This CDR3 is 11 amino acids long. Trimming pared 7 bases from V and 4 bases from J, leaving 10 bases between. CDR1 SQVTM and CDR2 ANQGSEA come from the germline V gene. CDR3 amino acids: CSAGDSYGYTF. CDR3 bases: TGCAGCGCTGGAGACAGCTATGGCTACACCTTC.

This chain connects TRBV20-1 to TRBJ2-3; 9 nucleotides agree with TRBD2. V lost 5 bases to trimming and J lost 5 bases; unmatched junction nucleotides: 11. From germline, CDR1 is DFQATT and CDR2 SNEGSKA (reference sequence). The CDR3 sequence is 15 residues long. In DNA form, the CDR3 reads TGCAGTGCTCCAAGCGGCAGAGCGGGGGGAGATACGCAGTATTTT. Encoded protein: CSAPSGRAGGDTQYF.

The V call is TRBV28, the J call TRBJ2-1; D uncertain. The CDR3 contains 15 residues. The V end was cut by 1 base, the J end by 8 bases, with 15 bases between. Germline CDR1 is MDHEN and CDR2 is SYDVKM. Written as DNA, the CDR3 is TGTGCCAGCAGTTTATCAGTTTTCCCAGGCTATGAGCAGTTCTTC. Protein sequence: CASSLSVFPGYEQFF.

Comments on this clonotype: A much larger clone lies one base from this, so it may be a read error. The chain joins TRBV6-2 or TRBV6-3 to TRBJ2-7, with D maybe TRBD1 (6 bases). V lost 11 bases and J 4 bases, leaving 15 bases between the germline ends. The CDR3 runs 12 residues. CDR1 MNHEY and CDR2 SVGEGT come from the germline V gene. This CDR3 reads CAGVQGSYEQYF. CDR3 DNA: TGTGCCGGCGTACAGGGTTCTTACGAGCAGTACTTC.

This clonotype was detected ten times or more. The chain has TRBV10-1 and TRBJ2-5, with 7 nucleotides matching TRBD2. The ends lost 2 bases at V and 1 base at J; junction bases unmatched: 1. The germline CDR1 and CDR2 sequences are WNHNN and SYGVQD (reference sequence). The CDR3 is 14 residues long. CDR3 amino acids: CASSESGAQETQYF. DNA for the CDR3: TGCGCCAGCAGTGAGAGCGGGGCCCAAGAGACCCAGTACTTC.

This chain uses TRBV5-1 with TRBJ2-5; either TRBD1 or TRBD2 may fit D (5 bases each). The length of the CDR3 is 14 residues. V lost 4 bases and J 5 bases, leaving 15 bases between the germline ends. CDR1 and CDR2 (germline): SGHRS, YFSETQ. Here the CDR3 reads CASSLGTGLETQYF. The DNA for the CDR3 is TGCGCCAGCAGCCTAGGGACGGGGCTGGAGACCCAGTACTTC.

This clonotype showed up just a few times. The DNA of the CDR3 is TGCGCCAGCAGCTTGTCACAGGGCTCCTACGAGCAGTACTTC. Amino acid sequence: CASSLSQGSYEQYF. This chain uses TRBV5-1 with TRBJ2-7; TRBD1 might be the D (6 bases). CDR3 length: 14 amino acids. The V gene lost 1 base and the J gene lost 0 bases, with 8 bases spanning the gap. The V gene's germline CDR1 is SGHRS and CDR2 YFSETQ.

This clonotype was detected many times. The CDR3 DNA reads TGCGCCAGCAGCTTGGGACTAGCGGGCGTTAGACAAGAGACCCAGTACTTC. Translation gives CASSLGLAGVRQETQYF. This chain connects TRBV5-1 to TRBJ2-5, with TRBD2 identical over 10 bases. The CDR3 is 17 amino acids. Germline V gene data show CDR1 as SGHRS and CDR2 as YFSETQ. Germline trimming cut 0 bases from V and 2 bases from J; bases unmatched to any gene: 7.

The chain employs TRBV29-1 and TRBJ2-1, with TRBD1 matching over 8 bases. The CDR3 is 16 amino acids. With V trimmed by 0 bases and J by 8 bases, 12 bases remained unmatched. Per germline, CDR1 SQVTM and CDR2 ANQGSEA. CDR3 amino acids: CSVEDQGTGVRDEQFF. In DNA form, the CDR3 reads TGCAGCGTTGAAGACCAAGGGACAGGCGTGAGAGATGAGCAGTTCTTC.

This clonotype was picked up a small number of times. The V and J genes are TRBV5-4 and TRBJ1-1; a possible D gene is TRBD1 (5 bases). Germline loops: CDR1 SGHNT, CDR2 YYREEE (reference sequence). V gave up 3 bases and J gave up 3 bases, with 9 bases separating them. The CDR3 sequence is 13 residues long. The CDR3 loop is CASSWGPYTEAFF. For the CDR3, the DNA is TGTGCCAGCAGCTGGGGACCGTACACTGAAGCTTTCTTT.

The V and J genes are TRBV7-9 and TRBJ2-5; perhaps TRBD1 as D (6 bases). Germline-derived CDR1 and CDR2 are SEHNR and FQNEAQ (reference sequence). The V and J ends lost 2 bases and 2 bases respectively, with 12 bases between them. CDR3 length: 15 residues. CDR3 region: CASSLSLRGQETQYF. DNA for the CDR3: TGTGCCAGCAGCTTAAGTCTCAGGGGTCAAGAGACCCAGTACTTC. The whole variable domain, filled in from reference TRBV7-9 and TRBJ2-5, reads DTGVSQNPRHKITKRGQNVTFRCDPISEHNRLYWYRQTLGQGPEFLTYFQNEAQLEKSRLLSDRFSAERPKGSFSTLEIQRTEQGDSAMYLCASSLSLRGQETQYFGPGTRLLVL.